This T cell receptor (beta chain) is from a study of T cell responses to AZD1222 COVID-19 vaccine. Whole-study findings and limits: Spike-specific TCR breadth and depth both grew after two AZD1222 doses. The study identified only a handful of AZD1222 recipients as seropositive at baseline. Vaccine-related CD4 TCRs covered spike, predominating at 160-218 and 743-854. Donor demographics were predominantly white British with a female majority; clonal diversity may be underestimated.

Notes on this clone: Its matching antigen is unknown.

The data were produced by immunoSEQ multiplex PCR, yet TCRdb's version contains in-frame clones alone and is incomplete. The data show around 110,000 clones, under 95% seen once. Material: peripheral blood, obtained 28 days after the second AZD1222 dose. The clonotype comes from an adult who received the AZD1222 COVID-19 vaccine.

The CDR3 here is CASSYSGRNQPQHF. CDR3 DNA sequence: TGTGCCAGCAGTTACTCAGGGCGCAATCAGCCCCAGCATTTT. This chain joins TRBV6-5 and TRBJ1-5; D call uncertain. This CDR3 has 14 residues. Germline lookup yields CDR1 MNHEY and CDR2 SVGAGI. The ends were cut back, 0 bases at V and 2 bases at J, with 5 bases in the middle.